A selection of T cell receptor beta chains follows, all from one sample in a study of cytomegalovirus exposure and HLA in healthy donors. TCRdb's copy holds only in-frame clones and misses some; the assay was immunoSEQ multiplex PCR. This sample yields around 160,000 clones, of which 80% to 90% are seen a single time; roughly 8.8% belongs to the top ten. The sequencing sample was made of PBMCs. All receptors derive from a man aged 18 to 35 in good health and CMV-seropositive. Both conserved end residues are trimmed from each CDR3. D genes are given only for firm matches.

v_call,d_call,cdr3_aa
TRBV5-6,TRBD1,ASSLGDRAQH
TRBV10-3,TRBD2,AISELAGGYEQY
TRBV2,-,ASVGGNYGYT
TRBV18,TRBD2,ASSTSGEETQY
TRBV2,-,ASRWARGTYEQY
TRBV4-1,-,ASSQDGGISYEQY
TRBV7-9,-,ASSLLLGQYNEQF
TRBV19,-,ASQVPPVTGANTEAF
TRBV7-9,TRBD1,ASSRQGSQPQH
TRBV29-1,TRBD1,SVALLGQGGGYT
TRBV6-1,-,ASSEVTGNYEQY
TRBV5-1,-,ASSVTGNSPLH
TRBV7-9,-,ASSPRSGAEEGYT
TRBV6-1,TRBD2,ASSDMGRGTDTQY
TRBV5-1,-,ASSATGVSYEQY
TRBV5-1,-,ASSLDRAGNTIY
TRBV6-4,-,ASSLTAVNSPLH
TRBV5-8,-,ASSYGSLGNTIY
TRBV2,-,ARRDTKGFIYGYT
TRBV6-5,-,ASSYSASADTQY
TRBV11-2,-,ASSDRSLGNTIY
TRBV11-2,TRBD1,ASSSGTGATYEQY
TRBV2,-,ASSVLVGTNSGNTIY
TRBV15,TRBD1,ATSSPGQGVWEQY
TRBV11-3,TRBD1,ASSLAAGQVNEKLF
TRBV10-1,-,ASSESSGGRNEQF
TRBV4-1,-,ASSHSGRETQY
TRBV5-1,TRBD2,ASSSQAGGPEQF
TRBV7-9,TRBD1,ASSSDRAVSYGYT
TRBV7-9,TRBD1,ASSRPGTGLNEQF
TRBV6-5,TRBD1,ASSYGQDRYNERF
TRBV30,-,AWRGGGGGRYTDTQY
TRBV5-1,TRBD2,ASSLNGTRSMDEQF
TRBV7-2,TRBD2,ASSLAGSGIYEQY
TRBV14,TRBD1,ASSRPGQGREQF
TRBV15,-,ATSREAAGEDEQY
TRBV7-6,-,ASSWRDPAEQY
TRBV2,TRBD2,ASRRLAVYYEQY
TRBV7-7,TRBD1,ASSSGQATGELF
TRBV30,-,AWSPTREKLF
TRBV4-2,-,ASSQWWGSGELF
TRBV19,-,ATQALSGNTIY